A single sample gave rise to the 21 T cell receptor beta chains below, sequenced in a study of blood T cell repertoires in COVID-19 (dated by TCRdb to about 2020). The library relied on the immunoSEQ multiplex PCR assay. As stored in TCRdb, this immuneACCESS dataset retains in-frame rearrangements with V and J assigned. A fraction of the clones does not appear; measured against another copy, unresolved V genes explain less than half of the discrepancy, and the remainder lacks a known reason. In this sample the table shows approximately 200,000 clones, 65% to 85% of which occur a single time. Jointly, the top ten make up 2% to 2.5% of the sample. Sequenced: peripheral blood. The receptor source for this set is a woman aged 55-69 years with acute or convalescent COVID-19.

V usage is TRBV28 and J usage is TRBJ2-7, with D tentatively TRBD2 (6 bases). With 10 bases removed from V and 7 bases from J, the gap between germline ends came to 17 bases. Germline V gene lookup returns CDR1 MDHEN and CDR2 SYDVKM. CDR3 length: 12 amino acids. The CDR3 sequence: CATTRRVGEQYF. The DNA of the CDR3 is TGTGCCACAACGAGGAGGGTCGGGGAGCAGTACTTC.

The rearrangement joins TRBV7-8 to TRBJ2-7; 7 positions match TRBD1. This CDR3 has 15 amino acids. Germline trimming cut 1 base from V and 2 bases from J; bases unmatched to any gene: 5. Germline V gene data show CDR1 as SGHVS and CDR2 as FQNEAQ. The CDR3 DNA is TGTGCCAGCAGCTTAGAAACAGGGGCAACCTACGAGCAGTACTTC. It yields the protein CASSLETGATYEQYF.

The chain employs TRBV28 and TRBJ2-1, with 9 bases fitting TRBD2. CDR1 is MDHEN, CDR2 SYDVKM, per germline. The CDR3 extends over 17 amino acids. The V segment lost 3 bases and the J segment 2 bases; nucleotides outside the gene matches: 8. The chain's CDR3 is CASSFQPRLAAYNEQFF. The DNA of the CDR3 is TGTGCCAGCAGTTTTCAGCCCCGACTAGCGGCCTACAATGAGCAGTTCTTC.

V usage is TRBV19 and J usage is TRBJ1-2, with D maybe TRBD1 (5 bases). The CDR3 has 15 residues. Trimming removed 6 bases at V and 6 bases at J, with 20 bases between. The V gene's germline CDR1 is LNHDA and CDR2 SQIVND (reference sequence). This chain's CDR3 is CASSIPGLDYDGYTF. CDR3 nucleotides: TGTGCCAGTAGCATTCCGGGACTCGACTACGATGGCTACACCTTC.

The DNA of the CDR3 is TGTGCCAGCAGCTTAGGGACTAGCCGGTGGGGCGAGACCCAGTACTTC. It yields the protein CASSLGTSRWGETQYF. V is TRBV7-6 and J is TRBJ2-5; 8 bases fit TRBD2. J gave up 5 bases and V 1 base, and 9 bases lay outside the gene matches. Germline V CDR1 and CDR2: SGHVS, FNYEAQ. This CDR3 spans 16 amino acids.

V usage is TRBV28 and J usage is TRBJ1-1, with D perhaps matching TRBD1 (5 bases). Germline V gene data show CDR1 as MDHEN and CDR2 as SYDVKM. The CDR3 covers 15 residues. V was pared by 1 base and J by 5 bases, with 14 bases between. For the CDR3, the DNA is TGTGCCAGCAGTTTATACCGGGGGTGGAGGACTGAAGCTTTCTTT. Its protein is CASSLYRGWRTEAFF.

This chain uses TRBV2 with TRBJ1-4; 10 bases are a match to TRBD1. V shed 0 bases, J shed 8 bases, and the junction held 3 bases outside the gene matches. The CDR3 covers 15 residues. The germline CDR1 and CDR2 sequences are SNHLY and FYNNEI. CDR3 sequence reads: CASSEAVGQGEKLFF. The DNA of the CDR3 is TGTGCCAGCAGTGAAGCTGTGGGACAGGGGGAAAAACTGTTTTTT.

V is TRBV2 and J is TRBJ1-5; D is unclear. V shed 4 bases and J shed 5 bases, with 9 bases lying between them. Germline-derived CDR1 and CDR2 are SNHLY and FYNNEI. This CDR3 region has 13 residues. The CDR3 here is CASSVEVDQPQHF. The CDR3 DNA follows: TGTGCCAGCAGTGTAGAGGTGGATCAGCCCCAGCATTTT.

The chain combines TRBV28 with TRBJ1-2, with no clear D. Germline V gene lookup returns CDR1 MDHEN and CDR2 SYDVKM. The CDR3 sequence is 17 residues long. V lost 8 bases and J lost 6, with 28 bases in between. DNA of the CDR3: TGTGCCAGCCAAAAACCCTATAGCTTCGGCGGTTCGGATGGCTACACCTTC. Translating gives CASQKPYSFGGSDGYTF.

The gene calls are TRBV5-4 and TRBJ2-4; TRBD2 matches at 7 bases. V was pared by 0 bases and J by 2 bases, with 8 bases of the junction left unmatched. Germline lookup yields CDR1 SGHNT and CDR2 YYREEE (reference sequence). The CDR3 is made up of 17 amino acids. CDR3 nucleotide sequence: TGTGCCAGCAGCTTGGAAGCTTGGCGGGGGTCCAAAAACATTCAGTACTTC. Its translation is CASSLEAWRGSKNIQYF. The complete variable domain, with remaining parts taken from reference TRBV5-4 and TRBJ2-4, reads ETGVTQSPTHLIKTRGQQVTLRCSSQSGHNTVSWYQQALGQGPQFIFQYYREEENGRGNFPPRFSGLQFPNYSSELNVNALELDDSALYLCASSLEAWRGSKNIQYFGAGTRLSVL.

This CDR3 is CASTGSGGNTGELFF. The CDR3, as DNA: TGTGCCAGCACGGGTAGCGGGGGGAACACCGGGGAGCTGTTTTTT. This chain connects TRBV2 to TRBJ2-2, with 9 bases fitting TRBD2. Germline loops: CDR1 SNHLY, CDR2 FYNNEI. V dropped 7 bases and J dropped 1; count of bases not matched to a gene: 4. The CDR3 loop spans 15 amino acids. The full variable domain, rest sourced from reference TRBV2 and TRBJ2-2, is EPEVTQTPSHQVTQMGQEVILRCVPISNHLYFYWYRQILGQKVEFLVSFYNNEISEKSEIFDDQFSVERPDGSNFTLKIRSTKLEDSAMYFCASTGSGGNTGELFFGEGSRLTVL.

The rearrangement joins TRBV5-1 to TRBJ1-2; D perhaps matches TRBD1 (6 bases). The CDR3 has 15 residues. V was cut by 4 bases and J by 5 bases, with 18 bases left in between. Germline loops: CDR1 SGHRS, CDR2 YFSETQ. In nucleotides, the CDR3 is TGCGCCAGCAGCCGCGCCTGGACAGAAGATTATGGCTACACCTTC. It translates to CASSRAWTEDYGYTF.

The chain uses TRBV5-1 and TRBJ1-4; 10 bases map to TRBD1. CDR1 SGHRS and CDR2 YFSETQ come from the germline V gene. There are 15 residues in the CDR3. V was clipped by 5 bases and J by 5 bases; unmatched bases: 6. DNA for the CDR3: TGCGCCAGCAGGAACGGACAGGGGGTGAATGAAAAACTGTTTTTT. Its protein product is CASRNGQGVNEKLFF.

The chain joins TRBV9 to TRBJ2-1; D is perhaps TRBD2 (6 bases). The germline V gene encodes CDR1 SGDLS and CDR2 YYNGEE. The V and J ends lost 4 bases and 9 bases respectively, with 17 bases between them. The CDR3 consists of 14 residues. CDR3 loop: CASSPRQGGGEQFF. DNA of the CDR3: TGTGCCAGCAGCCCCCGGCAGGGAGGCGGTGAGCAGTTCTTC.

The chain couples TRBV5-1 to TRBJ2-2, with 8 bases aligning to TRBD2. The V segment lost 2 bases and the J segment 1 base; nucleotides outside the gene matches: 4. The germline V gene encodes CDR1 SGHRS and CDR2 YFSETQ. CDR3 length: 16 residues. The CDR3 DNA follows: TGCGCCAGCAGCTTCAGAAGCGGGGGGAACACCGGGGAGCTGTTTTTT. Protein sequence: CASSFRSGGNTGELFF.

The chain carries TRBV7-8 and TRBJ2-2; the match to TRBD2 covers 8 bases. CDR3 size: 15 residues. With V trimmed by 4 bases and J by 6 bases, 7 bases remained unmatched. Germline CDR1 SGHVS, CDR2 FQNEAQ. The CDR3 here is CASSYRTSRAGELFF. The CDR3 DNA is TGTGCCAGCAGCTACCGGACTAGCCGGGCCGGGGAGCTGTTTTTT.

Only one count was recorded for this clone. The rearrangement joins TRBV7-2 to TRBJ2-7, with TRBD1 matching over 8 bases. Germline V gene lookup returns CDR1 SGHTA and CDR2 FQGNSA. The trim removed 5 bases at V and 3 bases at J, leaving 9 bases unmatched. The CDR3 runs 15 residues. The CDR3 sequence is CASSTGQGTIYEQYF. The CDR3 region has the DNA TGTGCCAGCAGCACAGGACAGGGTACAATCTACGAGCAGTACTTC.

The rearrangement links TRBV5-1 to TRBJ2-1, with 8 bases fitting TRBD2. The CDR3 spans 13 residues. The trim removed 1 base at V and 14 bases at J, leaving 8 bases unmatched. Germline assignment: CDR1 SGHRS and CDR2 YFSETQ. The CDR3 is CASSLMAGGDEFF. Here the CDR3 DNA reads TGCGCCAGCAGCTTGATGGCGGGGGGCGACGAGTTCTTC. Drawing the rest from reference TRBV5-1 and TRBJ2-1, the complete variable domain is KAGVTQTPRYLIKTRGQQVTLSCSPISGHRSVSWYQQTPGQGLQFLFEYFSETQRNKGNFPGRFSGRQFSNSRSEMNVSTLELGDSALYLCASSLMAGGDEFFGPGTRLTVL.

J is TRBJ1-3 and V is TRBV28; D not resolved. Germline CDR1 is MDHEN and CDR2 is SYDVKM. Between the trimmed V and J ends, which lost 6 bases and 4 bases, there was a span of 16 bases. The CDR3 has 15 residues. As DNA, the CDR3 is TGTGCCAGCAGAGCCTGGAGTTGGTCGGGAAACACCATATATTTT. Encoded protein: CASRAWSWSGNTIYF.

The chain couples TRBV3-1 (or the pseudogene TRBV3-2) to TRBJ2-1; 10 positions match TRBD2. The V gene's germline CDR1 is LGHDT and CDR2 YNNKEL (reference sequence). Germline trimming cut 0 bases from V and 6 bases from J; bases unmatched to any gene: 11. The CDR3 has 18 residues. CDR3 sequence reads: CASSQEISGGAPGNEQFF. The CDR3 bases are TGTGCCAGCAGCCAAGAGATAAGCGGGGGGGCCCCGGGCAATGAGCAGTTCTTC.

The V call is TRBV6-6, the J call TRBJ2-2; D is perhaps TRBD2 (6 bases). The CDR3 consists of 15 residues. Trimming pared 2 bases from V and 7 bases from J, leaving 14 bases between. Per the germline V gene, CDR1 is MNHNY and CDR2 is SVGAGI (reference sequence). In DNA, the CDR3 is TGTGCCAGCAGTTACGACGGGGGAGCGATCGGGGAGCTGTTTTTT. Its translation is CASSYDGGAIGELFF.